The subject of this entry is one T cell receptor (beta chain). The data stem from a study of blood T cell repertoires in COVID-19. For the study at large: The United States, Italy and Spain provided the acute and convalescent COVID-19 samples.

Germline CDR1 is LGHNA and CDR2 is YSLEER. With 2 bases removed from V and 0 bases from J, the gap between germline ends came to 11 bases. This CDR3 comprises 16 residues. TCRdb's table, derived via immunoSEQ multiplex PCR, lists solely in-frame clones and lacks some. The sample consists of nearly 70,000 clones, roughly 87% of them appearing once. This receptor was identified in a woman aged 45 to 65 with COVID-19, enrolled during active disease. Sequencing was performed on peripheral blood. This rearrangement joins TRBV4-3 to TRBJ1-3; no clear D gene. CDR3 sequence: CASSQMIEISGNTIYF. In DNA form, the CDR3 reads TGCGCCAGCAGCCAAATGATCGAGATCTCTGGAAACACCATATATTTT.